The 8 T cell receptor beta chains below come from one sample, sequenced in a study of T-cell reconstitution after alpha-beta-depleted transplantation in children. The TCRbeta library incorporated unique molecular identifiers. TCRdb called the PCR reads again in MiXCR, with one record for every CDR3 protein. This sample has 550,000 to 800,000 distinct CDR3 sequences, with roughly 14% found just once. The sequences come from PBMCs, collected before TCRalphabeta/CD19-depleted stem cell transplant. These receptor sequences come from a girl aged 2 to 10 with congenital amegakaryocytic thrombocytopenia, due to receive a stem cell transplant.

This clonotype came up many times. The V call is TRBV12-3 or TRBV12-4, the J call TRBJ2-3; TRBD2 might be the D (6 bases). CDR3 size: 14 residues. Between the trimmed V and J ends, which lost 2 bases and 4 bases, there was a span of 10 bases. The CDR3 DNA is TGTGCCAGCAGTTTAAACCGGGAGTCAGATACGCAGTATTTT. This codes for CASSLNRESDTQYF.

The chain joins TRBV7-3 to TRBJ2-6, with 9 positions matching TRBD2. V was pared by 2 bases and J by 3 bases, with 5 bases of the junction left unmatched. This CDR3 spans 17 amino acids. Germline V lookup: CDR1 SGHTA, CDR2 FQGTGA. In DNA, the CDR3 is TGTGCCAGCAGCTTATTAGCGGGGGCTCTTGGGGCCAACGTCCTGACTTTC. Amino acid sequence: CASSLLAGALGANVLTF.

This clonotype was seen at least ten times. The rearrangement joins TRBV5-6 to TRBJ2-1; 11 bases align to TRBD2. The CDR3 is 16 residues long. From germline, CDR1 is SGHDT and CDR2 YYEEEE. Trimming at V came to 6 bases and at J to 5 bases, leaving 10 bases not matched to a gene. Written as DNA, the CDR3 is TGTGCCAGCACCATCCTTAGCGGGAGGGGTCACAATGAGCAGTTCTTC. Its protein is CASTILSGRGHNEQFF.

This clonotype came up a few times. The chain employs TRBV7-8 and TRBJ2-5; D not certain. CDR1 is SGHVS, CDR2 FQNEAQ, per germline. CDR3 size: 11 residues. The V gene lost 5 bases and the J gene lost 6 bases, with 7 bases spanning the gap. CDR3 nucleotide sequence: TGTGCCAGCAGCCCCGCCCAGACCCAGTACTTC. Translation: CASSPAQTQYF.

The sample holds many counts of this clonotype. The V call is TRBV5-6, the J call TRBJ2-1; D tentatively fits TRBD1 or TRBD2 (5 bases each). The CDR3 loop spans 15 amino acids. With 0 bases removed from V and 12 bases from J, the gap between germline ends came to 19 bases. Germline V gene lookup returns CDR1 SGHDT and CDR2 YYEEEE. The CDR3 loop reads CASSLDGGIISGQFF. CDR3 nucleotides: TGTGCCAGCAGCTTGGATGGGGGAATCATATCGGGGCAGTTCTTC.

This clonotype has just a few counts. The chain uses TRBV7-2 and TRBJ1-2; D not resolved. Looked up from germline, CDR1 is SGHTA and CDR2 is FQGNSA. The V gene lost 0 bases and the J gene lost 7 bases, with 9 bases spanning the gap. The CDR3 has 13 amino acids. The CDR3 nucleotides read TGTGCCAGCAGCTTAGCCCTAGAGGTTGGCTACACCTTC. Protein product: CASSLALEVGYTF.

This clonotype was detected a few times. The chain links TRBV20-1 to TRBJ2-7; the match to TRBD1 covers 7 bases. This CDR3 has 15 residues. Looked up from germline, CDR1 is DFQATT and CDR2 is SNEGSKA (reference sequence). V gave up 2 bases and J gave up 2 bases; unmatched junction bases: 9. The DNA for the CDR3 is TGCAGTGCTAGAAAAGACAGGGCACCACCCTACGAGCAGTACTTC. Translation gives CSARKDRAPPYEQYF.

This chain connects TRBV5-1 to TRBJ2-7, with TRBD1 as a possible D gene (6 bases). This CDR3 contains 11 residues. V was cut by 6 bases and J by 3 bases, with 7 bases left in between. Germline V gene sequence: CDR1 SGHRS, CDR2 YFSETQ. CDR3 sequence reads: CASKDSYEQYF. As DNA, the CDR3 is TGCGCCAGCAAGGACAGCTACGAGCAGTACTTC.